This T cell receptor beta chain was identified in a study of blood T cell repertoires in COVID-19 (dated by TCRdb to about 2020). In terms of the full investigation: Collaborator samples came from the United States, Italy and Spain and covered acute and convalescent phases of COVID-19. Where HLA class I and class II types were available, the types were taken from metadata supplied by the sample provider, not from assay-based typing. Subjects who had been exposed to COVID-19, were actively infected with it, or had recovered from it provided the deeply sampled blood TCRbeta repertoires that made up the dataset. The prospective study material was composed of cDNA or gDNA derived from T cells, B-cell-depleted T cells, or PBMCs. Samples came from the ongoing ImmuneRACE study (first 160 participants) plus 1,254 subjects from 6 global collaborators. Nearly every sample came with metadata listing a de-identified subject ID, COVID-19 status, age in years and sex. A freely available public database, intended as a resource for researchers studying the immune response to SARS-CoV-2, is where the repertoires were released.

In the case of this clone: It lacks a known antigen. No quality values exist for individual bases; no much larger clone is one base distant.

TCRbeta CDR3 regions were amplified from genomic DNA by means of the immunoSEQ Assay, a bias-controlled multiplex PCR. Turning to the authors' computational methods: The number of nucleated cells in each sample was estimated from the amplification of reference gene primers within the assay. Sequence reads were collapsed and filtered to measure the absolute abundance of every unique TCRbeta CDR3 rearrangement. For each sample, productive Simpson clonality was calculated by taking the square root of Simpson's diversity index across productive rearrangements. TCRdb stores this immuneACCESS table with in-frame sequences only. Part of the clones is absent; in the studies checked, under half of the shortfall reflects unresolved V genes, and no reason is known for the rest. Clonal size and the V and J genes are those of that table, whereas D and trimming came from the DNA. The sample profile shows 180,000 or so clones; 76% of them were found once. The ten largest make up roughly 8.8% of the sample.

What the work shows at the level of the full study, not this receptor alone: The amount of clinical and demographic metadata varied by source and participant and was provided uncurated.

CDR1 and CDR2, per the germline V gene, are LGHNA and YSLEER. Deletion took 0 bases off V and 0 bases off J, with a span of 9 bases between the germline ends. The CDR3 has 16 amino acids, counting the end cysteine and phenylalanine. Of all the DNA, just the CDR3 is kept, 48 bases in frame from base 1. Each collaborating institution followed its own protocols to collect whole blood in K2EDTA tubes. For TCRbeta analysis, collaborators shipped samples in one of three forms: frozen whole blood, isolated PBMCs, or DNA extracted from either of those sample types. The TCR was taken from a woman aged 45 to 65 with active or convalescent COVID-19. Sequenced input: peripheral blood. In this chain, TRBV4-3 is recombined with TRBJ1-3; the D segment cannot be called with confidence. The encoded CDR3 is CASSQDLGNSGNTIYF. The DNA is TGCGCCAGCAGCCAAGACCTCGGGAACTCTGGAAACACCATATATTTT.